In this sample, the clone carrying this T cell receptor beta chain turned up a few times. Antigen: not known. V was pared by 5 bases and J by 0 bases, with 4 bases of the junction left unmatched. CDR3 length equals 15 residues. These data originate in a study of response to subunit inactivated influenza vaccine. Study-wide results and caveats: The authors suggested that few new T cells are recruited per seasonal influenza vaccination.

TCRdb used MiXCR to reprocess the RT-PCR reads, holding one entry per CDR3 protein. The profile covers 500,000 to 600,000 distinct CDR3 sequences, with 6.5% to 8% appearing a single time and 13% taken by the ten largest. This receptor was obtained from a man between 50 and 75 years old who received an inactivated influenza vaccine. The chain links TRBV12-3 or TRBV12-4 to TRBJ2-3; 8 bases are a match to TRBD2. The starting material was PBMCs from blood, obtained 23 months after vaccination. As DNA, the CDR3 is TGTGCCAGCAGTGGGGAGCGGGGGAGCACAGATACGCAGTATTTT. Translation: CASSGERGSTDTQYF.